This is a list of T cell receptor beta chains from one sample in a study of radiotherapy plus CTLA-4 blockade in lung cancer. Produced via immunoSEQ multiplex PCR; TCRdb's table is partial and in-frame only. The sample yields around 70,000 clones, roughly 87% seen once. The sample consisted of peripheral blood, taken from a patient treated with radiotherapy plus ipilimumab. The source of these receptors is a human donor with non-small cell lung cancer that progressed on radiotherapy plus ipilimumab. Both conserved end residues are part of each CDR3. A D gene is named only where the DNA matches it firmly. Size is omitted from some rows. Given values are once, few, many or a class for expanded clones.

DNA: TGCGCCAGCAGCTTGACTCGAGAGACCCAGTACTTC
CDR3: CASSLTRETQYF
size: NA
D: NA
V: TRBV5-1
J: TRBJ2-5

DNA: TGTGCCAGCAGTGATCGGCAGGACACCGGGGAGCTGTTTTTT
CDR3: CASSDRQDTGELFF
size: once
D: NA
V: TRBV2
J: TRBJ2-2

DNA: TGCGCCAGCAGCTCAGGACAGGGGGCAGAGACCCAGTACTTC
CDR3: CASSSGQGAETQYF
size: once
D: TRBD1
V: TRBV5-1
J: TRBJ2-5

DNA: TGTGCCAGCAGCAACTCACGGGGTAATGGCTACACCTTC
CDR3: CASSNSRGNGYTF
size: NA
D: NA
V: TRBV6-5
J: TRBJ1-2

DNA: TGTGCCTCGAGGGGGGACGGCTATGGCTACACCTTC
CDR3: CASRGDGYGYTF
size: NA
D: NA
V: TRBV7-6
J: TRBJ1-2

DNA: TGTGCCACCAGCAGACCGGGACAGGCCTACAATGAGCAGTTCTTC
CDR3: CATSRPGQAYNEQFF
size: NA
D: TRBD1
V: TRBV15
J: TRBJ2-1

DNA: TGTGCCAGCAGTGCCACAGGGTACTCCTACAATGAGCAGTTCTTC
CDR3: CASSATGYSYNEQFF
size: NA
D: NA
V: TRBV6-4
J: TRBJ2-1

DNA: TGTGCCAGCAGTCCCGGACTAAACTCTGGAAACACCATATATTTT
CDR3: CASSPGLNSGNTIYF
size: few
D: NA
V: TRBV27
J: TRBJ1-3

DNA: TGTGCCAGCAGCCCCGGCTCGAGGAATAACTATGGCTACACCTTC
CDR3: CASSPGSRNNYGYTF
size: once
D: NA
V: TRBV5-5
J: TRBJ1-2

DNA: TGCGCCAGCAGTGAGTCTATCTCCGGGTCCCAGTACTTC
CDR3: CASSESISGSQYF
size: NA
D: NA
V: TRBV10-1
J: TRBJ2-5

DNA: TGTGCTAGTGGTTTAGTGACAGGGAGGGTCAGAGATACGCAGTATTTT
CDR3: CASGLVTGRVRDTQYF
size: NA
D: NA
V: TRBV12-5
J: TRBJ2-3

DNA: TGTGCCAGCGCTCCAACTAGCACAGATACGCAGTATTTT
CDR3: CASAPTSTDTQYF
size: NA
D: NA
V: TRBV5-4
J: TRBJ2-3

DNA: TGTGCCAGCAGGGGGGACCTGTCCTACAATGAGCAGTTCTTC
CDR3: CASRGDLSYNEQFF
size: NA
D: NA
V: TRBV27
J: TRBJ2-1

DNA: TGTGCCAGCAGCTTGGGCAGCACAGATACGCAGTATTTT
CDR3: CASSLGSTDTQYF
size: NA
D: NA
V: TRBV5-4
J: TRBJ2-3

DNA: TGTGCCAGCAGTGAAATGCAGGGGAACACCGGGGAGCTGTTTTTT
CDR3: CASSEMQGNTGELFF
size: NA
D: NA
V: TRBV25-1
J: TRBJ2-2

DNA: TGTGCCAGCAGTCTAAGGGGGGAAGCTTTCTTT
CDR3: CASSLRGEAFF
size: NA
D: NA
V: TRBV27
J: TRBJ1-1

DNA: TGTGCCAGCAGTCTCGGGGATACGCAGTATTTT
CDR3: CASSLGDTQYF
size: NA
D: NA
V: TRBV6-1
J: TRBJ2-3

DNA: TGTGCCAGCAGCTTGAGACAGGGTTATCAGCCCCAGCATTTT
CDR3: CASSLRQGYQPQHF
size: NA
D: TRBD1
V: TRBV7-8
J: TRBJ1-5

DNA: TGTGCCAGCAGTCGCGGACGGGCTGAGTCCGGGGAGCTGTTTTTT
CDR3: CASSRGRAESGELFF
size: NA
D: NA
V: TRBV6-5
J: TRBJ2-2

DNA: TGTGCCAGTCTTTACAATGAGCAGTTCTTC
CDR3: CASLYNEQFF
size: once
D: NA
V: TRBV5-6
J: TRBJ2-1

DNA: TGCAGCGTCACTGGGACAGGGAATGAAAAACTGTTTTTT
CDR3: CSVTGTGNEKLFF
size: NA
D: TRBD1
V: TRBV29-1
J: TRBJ1-4

DNA: TGTGCCTGGAGTGTAACTTCAGATACGCAGTATTTT
CDR3: CAWSVTSDTQYF
size: NA
D: NA
V: TRBV30
J: TRBJ2-3

DNA: TGTGCCAGCAGGGACAGGGGCCGTGGCGGGGAGCTGTTTTTT
CDR3: CASRDRGRGGELFF
size: few
D: TRBD1
V: TRBV6-1
J: TRBJ2-2

DNA: TGCGCCAGCAGGACCCTAGCGGTTAGCTCCTACGAGCAGTACTTC
CDR3: CASRTLAVSSYEQYF
size: NA
D: TRBD2
V: TRBV4-1
J: TRBJ2-7

DNA: TGTGCCAGCAGCCAAGTGGGGGATGAGCAGTTCTTC
CDR3: CASSQVGDEQFF
size: NA
D: NA
V: TRBV4-2
J: TRBJ2-1

DNA: TGTGCCAGCAGCGAAAGACTAGCGGGAGCTCTCTACAATGAGCAGTTCTTC
CDR3: CASSERLAGALYNEQFF
size: NA
D: TRBD2
V: TRBV7-8
J: TRBJ2-1

DNA: TGTGCCAGCAGTTTATCGCTCCCGGACCAGAAGTACAATGAGCAGTTCTTC
CDR3: CASSLSLPDQKYNEQFF
size: NA
D: NA
V: TRBV27
J: TRBJ2-1

DNA: TGTGCCAGCAGCCGGCGGGGACCAGGCTACGAGCAGTACTTC
CDR3: CASSRRGPGYEQYF
size: few
D: NA
V: TRBV6-1
J: TRBJ2-7

DNA: TGTGCCAGTAGTATAGACGGGACACTTTACAATGAGCAGTTCTTC
CDR3: CASSIDGTLYNEQFF
size: NA
D: NA
V: TRBV19
J: TRBJ2-1

DNA: TGTGCCTGGAGCCCAAAGAAAGCGGACTGGGAGCAGTACTTC
CDR3: CAWSPKKADWEQYF
size: NA
D: NA
V: TRBV30
J: TRBJ2-7

DNA: TGTGCCAGCAGTTTATACAGGGAATACGAGCAGTACTTC
CDR3: CASSLYREYEQYF
size: NA
D: NA
V: TRBV27
J: TRBJ2-7

DNA: TGTGCCAGCAGCCTCAGGGCCGGGGGTGGTGAGCAGTTCTTC
CDR3: CASSLRAGGGEQFF
size: NA
D: NA
V: TRBV7-3
J: TRBJ2-1